The clone carrying this T cell receptor (beta chain) came up many times. Its antigen remains unidentified. Other DNA sequences in the same sample also yield this CDR3. The data originate from a study of beta chain features in type 1 diabetes. The investigators reverse transcribed all of the isolated RNA, so they sequenced expressed TCRB transcripts. Libraries were prepared by immunoSEQ multiplex PCR; TCRdb keeps only in-frame clonotypes and omits some of them. The data contain 310,000 or so clones, roughly 8.8% of them singletons. Study-level results: Across all four CD4+ subsets, people with type 1 diabetes showed modestly shorter TCRB CDR3s.

There are 11 residues in the CDR3. Germline V CDR1 and CDR2: LNHDA, SQIVND (reference sequence). The V and J ends lost 6 bases and 0 bases respectively, with 2 bases between them. Input material: central memory CD4+ T cells from blood. The chain employs TRBV19 and TRBJ2-5, with D unresolved. The receptor was isolated from a man aged 30 to 39 with type 1 diabetes. Written as DNA, the CDR3 is TGTGCCAGTAGGGACCAAGAGACCCAGTACTTC. Its translation: CASRDQETQYF.